This entry concerns a single TCR beta chain. Its specificity is unknown. Germline lookup yields CDR1 SEHNR and CDR2 FQNEAQ (reference sequence). The V gene lost 5 bases and the J gene lost 7 bases, with 9 bases spanning the gap. The CDR3 spans 12 residues. This entry is derived from a study of cytomegalovirus exposure and HLA in healthy donors. Study results and limitations: The study designated 150 or so TCR beta chains cytomegalovirus-associated.

PCR amplification relied on 60 Vbeta primers (plus 13 Jbeta primers). TCRdb's copy holds only in-frame clones and misses some; the assay was immunoSEQ multiplex PCR. The top ten clones hold roughly 1.6% of a sample with about 190,000 clones, 65% to 85% of them seen once. The donors were healthy bone marrow donors. The V call is TRBV7-9, the J call TRBJ1-5; D not certain. This clonotype was sampled from a woman in her late teens or twenties in good health and CMV-seronegative. Sequencing was carried out using PBMCs. This CDR3 reads CASSPGSQPQHF. CDR3 in DNA: TGTGCCAGCAGCCCGGGGTCACAGCCCCAGCATTTT.